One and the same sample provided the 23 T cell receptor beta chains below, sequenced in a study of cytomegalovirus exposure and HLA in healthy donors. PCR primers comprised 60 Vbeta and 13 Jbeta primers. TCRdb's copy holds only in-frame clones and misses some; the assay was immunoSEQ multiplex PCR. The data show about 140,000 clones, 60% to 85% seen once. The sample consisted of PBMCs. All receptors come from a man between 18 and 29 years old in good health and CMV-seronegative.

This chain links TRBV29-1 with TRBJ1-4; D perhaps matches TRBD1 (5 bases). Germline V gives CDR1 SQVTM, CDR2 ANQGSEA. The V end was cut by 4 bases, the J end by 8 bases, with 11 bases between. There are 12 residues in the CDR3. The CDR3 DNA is TGCAGCGTTGGGCCAAACAGGGAAAAACTGTTTTTT. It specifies CSVGPNREKLFF.

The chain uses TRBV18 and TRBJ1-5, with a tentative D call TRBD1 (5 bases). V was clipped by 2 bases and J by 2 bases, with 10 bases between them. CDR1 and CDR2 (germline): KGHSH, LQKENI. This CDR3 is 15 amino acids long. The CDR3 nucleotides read TGTGCCAGCTCACCAACGGGGGGTGGCAATCAGCCCCAGCATTTT. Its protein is CASSPTGGGNQPQHF. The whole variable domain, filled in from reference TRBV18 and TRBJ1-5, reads NAGVMQNPRHLVRRRGQEARLRCSPMKGHSHVYWYRQLPEEGLKFMVYLQKENIIDESGMPKERFSAEFPKEGPSILRIQQVVRGDSAAYFCASSPTGGGNQPQHFGDGTRLSIL.

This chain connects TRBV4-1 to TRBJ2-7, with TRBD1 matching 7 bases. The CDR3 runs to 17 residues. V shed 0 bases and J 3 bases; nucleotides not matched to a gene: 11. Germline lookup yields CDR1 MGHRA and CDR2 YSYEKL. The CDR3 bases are TGCGCCAGCAGCCAAGATCAGGGGGTAATTGGCCTCTACGAGCAGTACTTC. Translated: CASSQDQGVIGLYEQYF.

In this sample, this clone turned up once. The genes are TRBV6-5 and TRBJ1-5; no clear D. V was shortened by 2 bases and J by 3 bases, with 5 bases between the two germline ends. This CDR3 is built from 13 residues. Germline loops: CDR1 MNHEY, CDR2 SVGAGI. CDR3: CASSYPDNQPQHF. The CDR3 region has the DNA TGTGCCAGCAGTTACCCAGACAATCAGCCCCAGCATTTT.

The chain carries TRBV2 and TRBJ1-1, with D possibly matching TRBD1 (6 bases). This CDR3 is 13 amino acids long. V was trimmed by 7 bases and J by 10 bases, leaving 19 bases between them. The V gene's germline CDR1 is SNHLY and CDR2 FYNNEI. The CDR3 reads CASTQAGARVAFF. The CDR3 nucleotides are TGTGCCAGCACCCAGGCAGGGGCGCGGGTAGCTTTCTTT.

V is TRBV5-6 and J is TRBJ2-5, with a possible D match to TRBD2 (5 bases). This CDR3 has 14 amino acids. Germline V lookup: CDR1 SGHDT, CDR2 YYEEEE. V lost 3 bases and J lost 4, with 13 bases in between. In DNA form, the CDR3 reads TGTGCCAGCAGCTGGGCGAATGGAGGAGAGACCCAGTACTTC. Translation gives CASSWANGGETQYF. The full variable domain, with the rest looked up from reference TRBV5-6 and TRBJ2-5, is DAGVTQSPTHLIKTRGQQVTLRCSPKSGHDTVSWYQQALGQGPQFIFQYYEEEERQRGNFPDRFSGHQFPNYSSELNVNALLLGDSALYLCASSWANGGETQYFGPGTRLLVL.

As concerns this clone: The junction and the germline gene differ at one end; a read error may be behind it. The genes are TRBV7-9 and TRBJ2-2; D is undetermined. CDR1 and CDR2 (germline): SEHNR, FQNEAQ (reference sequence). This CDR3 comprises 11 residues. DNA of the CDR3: TGTTCCAGCATCATTCCCGGGGAGCTGTTTTTT. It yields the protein CSSIIPGELFF.

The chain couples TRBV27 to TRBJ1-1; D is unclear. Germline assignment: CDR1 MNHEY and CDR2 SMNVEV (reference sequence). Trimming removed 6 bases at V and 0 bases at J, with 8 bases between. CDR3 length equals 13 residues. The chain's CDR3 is CASRLNLNTEAFF. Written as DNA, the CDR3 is TGTGCCAGCAGACTTAATTTGAACACTGAAGCTTTCTTT.

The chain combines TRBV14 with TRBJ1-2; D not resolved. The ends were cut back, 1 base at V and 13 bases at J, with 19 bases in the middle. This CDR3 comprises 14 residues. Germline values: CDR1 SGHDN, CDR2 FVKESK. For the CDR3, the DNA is TGTGCCAGCAGCCAAGTGGGTGCGGGCCCGCCTGGCACCTTC. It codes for CASSQVGAGPPGTF.

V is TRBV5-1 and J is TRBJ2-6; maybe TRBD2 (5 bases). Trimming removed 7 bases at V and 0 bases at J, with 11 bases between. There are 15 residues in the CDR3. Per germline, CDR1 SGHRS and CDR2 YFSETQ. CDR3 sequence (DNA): TGCGCCAGCTCCAATCGGGACTCTGGGGCCAACGTCCTGACTTTC. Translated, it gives CASSNRDSGANVLTF.

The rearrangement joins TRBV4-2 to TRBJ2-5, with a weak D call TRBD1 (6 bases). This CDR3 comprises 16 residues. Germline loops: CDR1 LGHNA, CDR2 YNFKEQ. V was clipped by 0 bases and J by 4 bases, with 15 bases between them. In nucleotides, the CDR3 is TGTGCCAGCAGCCAAGATCTTGACAGGTGGCGAGAGACCCAGTACTTC. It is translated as CASSQDLDRWRETQYF.

CDR3 loop: CASSTGQPTNEKLFF. The CDR3 coding sequence is TGTGCCAGCTCAACGGGACAGCCAACTAATGAAAAACTGTTTTTT. The rearrangement links TRBV18 to TRBJ1-4, with 7 bases aligning to TRBD1. The V gene's germline CDR1 is KGHSH and CDR2 LQKENI. Germline trimming cut 5 bases from V and 0 bases from J; bases unmatched to any gene: 3. CDR3 length: 15 residues.

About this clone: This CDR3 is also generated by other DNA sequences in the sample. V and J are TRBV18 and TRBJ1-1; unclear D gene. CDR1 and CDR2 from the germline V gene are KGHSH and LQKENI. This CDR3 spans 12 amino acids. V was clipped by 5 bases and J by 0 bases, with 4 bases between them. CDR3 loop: CASSAVNTEAFF. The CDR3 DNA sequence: TGTGCCAGCTCAGCAGTGAACACTGAAGCTTTCTTT.

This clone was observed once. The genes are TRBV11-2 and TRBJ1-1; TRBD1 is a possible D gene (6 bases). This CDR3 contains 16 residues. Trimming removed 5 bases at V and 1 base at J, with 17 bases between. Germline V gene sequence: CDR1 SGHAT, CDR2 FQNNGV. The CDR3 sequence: CASSPSRNRANTEAFF. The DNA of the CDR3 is TGTGCCAGCAGCCCATCACGGAACAGGGCGAACACTGAAGCTTTCTTT.

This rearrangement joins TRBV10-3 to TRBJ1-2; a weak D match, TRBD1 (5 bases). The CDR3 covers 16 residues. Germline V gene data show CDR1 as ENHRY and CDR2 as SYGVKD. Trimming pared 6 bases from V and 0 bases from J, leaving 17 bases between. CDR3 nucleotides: TGTGCCATCAGGAGGGAGGATGGACACTCTAACTATGGCTACACCTTC. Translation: CAIRREDGHSNYGYTF.

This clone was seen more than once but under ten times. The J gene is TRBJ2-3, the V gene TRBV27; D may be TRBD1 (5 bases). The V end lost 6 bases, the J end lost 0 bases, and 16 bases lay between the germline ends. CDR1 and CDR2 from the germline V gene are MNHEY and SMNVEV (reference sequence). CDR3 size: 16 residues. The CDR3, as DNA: TGTGCCAGCAGCCAATTACAGGTGCATAGCACAGATACGCAGTATTTT. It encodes CASSQLQVHSTDTQYF.

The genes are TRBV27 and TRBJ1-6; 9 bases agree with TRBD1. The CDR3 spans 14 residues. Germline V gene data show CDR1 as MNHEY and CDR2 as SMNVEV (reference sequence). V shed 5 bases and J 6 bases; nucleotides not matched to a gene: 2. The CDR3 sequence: CASSADRGNSPLHF. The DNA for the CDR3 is TGTGCCAGCAGTGCGGACAGGGGTAATTCACCCCTCCACTTT.

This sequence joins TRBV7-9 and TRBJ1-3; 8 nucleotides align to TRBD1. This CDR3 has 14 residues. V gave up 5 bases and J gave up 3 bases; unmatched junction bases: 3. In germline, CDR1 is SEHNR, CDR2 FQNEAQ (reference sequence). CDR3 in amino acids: CASSPGTGGNTIYF. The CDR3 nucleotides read TGTGCCAGCAGCCCCGGGACAGGTGGAAACACCATATATTTT.

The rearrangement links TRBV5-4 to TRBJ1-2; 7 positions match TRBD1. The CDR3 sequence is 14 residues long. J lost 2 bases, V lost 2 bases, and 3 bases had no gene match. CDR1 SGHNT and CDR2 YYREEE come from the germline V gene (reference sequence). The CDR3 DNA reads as TGTGCCAGCAGCTTACCGGGACAGAACTATGGCTACACCTTC. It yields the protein CASSLPGQNYGYTF. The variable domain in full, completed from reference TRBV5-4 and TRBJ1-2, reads ETGVTQSPTHLIKTRGQQVTLRCSSQSGHNTVSWYQQALGQGPQFIFQYYREEENGRGNFPPRFSGLQFPNYSSELNVNALELDDSALYLCASSLPGQNYGYTFGSGTRLTVV.

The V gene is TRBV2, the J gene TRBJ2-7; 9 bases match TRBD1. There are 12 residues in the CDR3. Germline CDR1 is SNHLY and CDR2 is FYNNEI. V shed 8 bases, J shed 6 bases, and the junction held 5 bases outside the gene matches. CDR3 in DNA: TGTGCCAGCCGGGACAGGGAAGGCGAGCAGTACTTC. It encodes CASRDREGEQYF.

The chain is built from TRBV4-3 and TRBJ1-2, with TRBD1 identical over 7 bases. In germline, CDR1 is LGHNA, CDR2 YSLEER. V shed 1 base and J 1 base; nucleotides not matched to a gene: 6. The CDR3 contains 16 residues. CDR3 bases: TGCGCCAGCAGCCAAGTGACCCAGGGGGGTAACTATGGCTACACCTTC. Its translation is CASSQVTQGGNYGYTF.

The CDR3 loop is CASSLTGSQPQHF. CDR3 DNA sequence: TGTGCCAGCTCGCTGACAGGGAGCCAGCCCCAGCATTTT. The gene calls are TRBV18 and TRBJ1-5; 7 bases agree with TRBD1. The germline gives CDR1 KGHSH, CDR2 LQKENI. This CDR3 has 13 residues. Germline trimming cut 6 bases from V and 7 bases from J; bases unmatched to any gene: 6.

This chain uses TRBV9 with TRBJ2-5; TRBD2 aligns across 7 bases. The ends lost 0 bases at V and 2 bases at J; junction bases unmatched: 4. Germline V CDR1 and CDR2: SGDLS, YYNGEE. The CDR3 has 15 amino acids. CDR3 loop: CASSVVLGGQETQYF. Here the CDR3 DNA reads TGTGCCAGCAGCGTAGTTCTGGGGGGGCAAGAGACCCAGTACTTC. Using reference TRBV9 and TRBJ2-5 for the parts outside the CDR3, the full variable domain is DSGVTQTPKHLITATGQRVTLRCSPRSGDLSVYWYQQSLDQGLQFLIQYYNGEERAKGNILERFSAQQFPDLHSELNLSSLELGDSALYFCASSVVLGGQETQYFGPGTRLLVL.